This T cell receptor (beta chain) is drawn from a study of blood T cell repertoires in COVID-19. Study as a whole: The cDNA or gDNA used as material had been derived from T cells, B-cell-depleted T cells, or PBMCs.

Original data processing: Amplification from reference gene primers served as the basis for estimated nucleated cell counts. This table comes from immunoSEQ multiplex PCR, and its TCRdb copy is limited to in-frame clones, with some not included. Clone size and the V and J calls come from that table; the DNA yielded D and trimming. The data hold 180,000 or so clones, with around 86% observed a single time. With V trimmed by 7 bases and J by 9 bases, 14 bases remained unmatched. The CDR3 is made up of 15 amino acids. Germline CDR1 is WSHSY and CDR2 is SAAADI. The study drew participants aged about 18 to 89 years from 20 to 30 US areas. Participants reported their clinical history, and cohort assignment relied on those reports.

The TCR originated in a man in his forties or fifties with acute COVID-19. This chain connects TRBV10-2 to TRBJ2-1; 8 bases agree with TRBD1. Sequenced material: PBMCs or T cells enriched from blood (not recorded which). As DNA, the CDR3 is TGCGCCAGCACTAGCCGGGACAGGCCTCGGGGTGAGCAGTTCTTC. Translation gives CASTSRDRPRGEQFF.